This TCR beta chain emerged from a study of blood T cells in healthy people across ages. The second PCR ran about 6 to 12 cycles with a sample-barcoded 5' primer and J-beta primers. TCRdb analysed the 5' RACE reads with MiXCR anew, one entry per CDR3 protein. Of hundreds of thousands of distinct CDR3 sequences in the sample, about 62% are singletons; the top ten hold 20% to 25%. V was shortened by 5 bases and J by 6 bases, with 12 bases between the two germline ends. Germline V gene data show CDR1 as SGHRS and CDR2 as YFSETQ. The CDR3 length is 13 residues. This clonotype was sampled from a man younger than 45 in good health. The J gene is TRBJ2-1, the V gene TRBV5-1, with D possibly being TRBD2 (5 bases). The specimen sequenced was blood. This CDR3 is CASRPGIGNEQFF. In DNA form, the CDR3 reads TGCGCCAGCAGACCCGGGATTGGCAATGAGCAGTTCTTC.